This TCR beta chain was observed in a study of T cells in Graves' hyperthyroidism and ophthalmopathy. Stable hyperthyroidism: no ophthalmopathy progression over 18 months of follow-up. A 10 ml volume of fresh peripheral blood provided the PBMCs. The study, taken as a whole, reports: A median roughly 6.6 months before onset, the model predicted ophthalmopathy.

Amplification of TCR beta CDR3 regions used RNA as the template. RT-PCR in the first round (using the HTBI primer set) targeted the TCR CDR3. TCRdb fed the multiplex PCR reads into MiXCR, producing one record per CDR3 protein. The sample comprises hundreds of thousands of distinct CDR3 sequences, 38% of which are singletons, and 8.9% rests with the top ten. Trimming left V 5 bases short and J 4 bases short, with 12 bases between. Germline CDR1 is SGHVS and CDR2 is FQNEAQ. The CDR3 runs to 14 residues. This clonotype was seen many times. The antigen remains unidentified. The sequenced sample consisted of blood. V is TRBV7-8 and J is TRBJ1-3; D ambiguous. The receptor comes from a man aged 18-30 years with Graves' hyperthyroidism. Here the CDR3 reads CASSARGVGNTIYF. The CDR3 coding sequence is TGTGCCAGCAGCGCCCGTGGGGTCGGAAACACCATATATTTT. The full variable domain, rest sourced from reference TRBV7-8 and TRBJ1-3, is GAGVSQSPRYKVAKRGQDVALRCDPISGHVSLFWYQQALGQGPEFLTYFQNEAQLDKSGLPSDRFFAERPEGSVSTLKIQRTQQEDSAVYLCASSARGVGNTIYFGEGSWLTVV.